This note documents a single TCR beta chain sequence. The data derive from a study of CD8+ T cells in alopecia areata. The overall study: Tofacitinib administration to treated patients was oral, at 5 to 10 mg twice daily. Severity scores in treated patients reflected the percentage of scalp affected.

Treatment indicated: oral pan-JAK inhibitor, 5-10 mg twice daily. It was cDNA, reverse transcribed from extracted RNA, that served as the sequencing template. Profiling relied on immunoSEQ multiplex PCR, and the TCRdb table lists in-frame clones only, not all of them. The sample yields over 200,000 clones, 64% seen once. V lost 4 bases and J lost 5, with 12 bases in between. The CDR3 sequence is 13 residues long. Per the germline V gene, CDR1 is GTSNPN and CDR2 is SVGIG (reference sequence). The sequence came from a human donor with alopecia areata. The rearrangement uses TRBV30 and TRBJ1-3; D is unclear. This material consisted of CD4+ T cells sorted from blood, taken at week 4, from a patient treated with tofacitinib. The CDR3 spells CAWNQRERNTIYF. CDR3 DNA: TGTGCCTGGAACCAGAGGGAAAGAAACACCATATATTTT.